The clone carrying this TCR beta chain showed up many times. Genomic DNA was employed as the template in profiling TCR beta VDJ and CDR3. MiXCR was run by TCRdb on the reads, yielding one entry per CDR3 protein. Of about 240,000 distinct CDR3 sequences in the sample, approximately 50% were seen once. This record comes from a study of CD8+CD57+ T cells in acquired aplastic anemia. Sequenced patients had shown CD8+CD57+ cell expansion by flow cytometry. This clonotype was obtained from a human donor with aplastic anemia. The sample comprised sorted CD4+, CD8+, or CD8+CD57+ T cells (not recorded which) from PBMCs.

The CDR3 protein is CASSHRDSSYEQYF. CDR3 bases: TGTGCCAGCAGTCATAGGGACAGCTCCTACGAGCAGTACTTC. The rearrangement joins TRBV12-3 or TRBV12-4 to TRBJ2-7, with 7 bases aligning to TRBD1. V lost 5 bases, J lost 0 bases, and 4 bases stayed unmatched. The CDR3 totals 14 residues.